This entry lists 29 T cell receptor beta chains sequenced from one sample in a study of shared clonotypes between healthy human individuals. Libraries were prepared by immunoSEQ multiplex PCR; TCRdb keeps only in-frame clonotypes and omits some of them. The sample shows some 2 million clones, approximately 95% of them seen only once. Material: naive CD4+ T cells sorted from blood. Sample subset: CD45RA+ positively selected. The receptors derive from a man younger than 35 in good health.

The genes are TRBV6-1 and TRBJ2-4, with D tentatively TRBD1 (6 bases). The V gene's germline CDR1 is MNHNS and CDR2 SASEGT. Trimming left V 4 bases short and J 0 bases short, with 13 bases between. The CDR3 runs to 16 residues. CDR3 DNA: TGTGCCAGCAGTGTTCAGGGGAGCTTAGCCAAAAACATTCAGTACTTC. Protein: CASSVQGSLAKNIQYF.

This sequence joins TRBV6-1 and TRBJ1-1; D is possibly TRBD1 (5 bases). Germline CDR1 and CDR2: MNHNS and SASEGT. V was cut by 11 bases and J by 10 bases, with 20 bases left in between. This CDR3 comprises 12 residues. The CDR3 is CALRGGAGRAFF. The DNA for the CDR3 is TGTGCCCTCCGGGGTGGGGCAGGGAGAGCTTTCTTT.

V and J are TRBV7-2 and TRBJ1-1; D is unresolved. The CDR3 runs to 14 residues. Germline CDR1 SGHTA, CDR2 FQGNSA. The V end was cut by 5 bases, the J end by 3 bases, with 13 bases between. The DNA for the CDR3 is TGTGCCAGCAGCCGAAGTGGAATCGACACTGAAGCTTTCTTT. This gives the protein CASSRSGIDTEAFF.

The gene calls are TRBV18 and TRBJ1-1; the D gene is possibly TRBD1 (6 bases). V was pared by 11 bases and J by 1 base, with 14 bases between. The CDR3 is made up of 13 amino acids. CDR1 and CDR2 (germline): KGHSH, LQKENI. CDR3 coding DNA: TGTGCCCTGGGATCACAGGGGAACACTGAAGCTTTCTTT. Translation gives CALGSQGNTEAFF.

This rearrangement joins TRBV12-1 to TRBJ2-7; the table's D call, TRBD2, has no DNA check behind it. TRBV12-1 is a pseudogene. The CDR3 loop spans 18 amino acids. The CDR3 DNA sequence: TGTGCCAGCAGCTTTCCGGGGACTAGCGGGAGGTTGTCCTACGAGCAGTACTTC. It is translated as CASSFPGTSGRLSYEQYF.

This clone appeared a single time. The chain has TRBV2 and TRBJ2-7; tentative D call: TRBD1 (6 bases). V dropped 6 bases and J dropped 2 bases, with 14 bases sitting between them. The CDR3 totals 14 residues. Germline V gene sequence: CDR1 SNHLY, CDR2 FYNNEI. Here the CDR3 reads CASSPGTPTYEQYF. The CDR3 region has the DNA TGTGCCAGCAGCCCCGGGACACCAACCTACGAGCAGTACTTC.

CDR3 amino acids: CASSSGANLYGYTF. The CDR3 nucleotides are TGTGCCAGCAGTTCAGGGGCGAACCTCTATGGCTACACCTTC. The gene calls are TRBV6-5 and TRBJ1-2; weak D call: TRBD1 (6 bases). Germline V gene lookup returns CDR1 MNHEY and CDR2 SVGAGI. The V end lost 4 bases, the J end lost 4 bases, and 13 bases lay between the germline ends. The CDR3 has 14 residues.

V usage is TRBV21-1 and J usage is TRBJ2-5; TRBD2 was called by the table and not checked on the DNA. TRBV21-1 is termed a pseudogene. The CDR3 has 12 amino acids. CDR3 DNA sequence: TGTGCCAGCAGCCAAGGCGGGGAGACCCAGTACTTC. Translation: CASSQGGETQYF.

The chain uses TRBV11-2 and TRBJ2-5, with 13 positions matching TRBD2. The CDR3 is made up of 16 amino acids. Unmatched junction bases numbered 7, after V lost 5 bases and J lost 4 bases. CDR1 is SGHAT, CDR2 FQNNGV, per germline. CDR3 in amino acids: CASSPRTSGRGETQYF. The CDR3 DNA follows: TGTGCCAGCAGCCCCCGTACTAGCGGGAGGGGAGAGACCCAGTACTTC.

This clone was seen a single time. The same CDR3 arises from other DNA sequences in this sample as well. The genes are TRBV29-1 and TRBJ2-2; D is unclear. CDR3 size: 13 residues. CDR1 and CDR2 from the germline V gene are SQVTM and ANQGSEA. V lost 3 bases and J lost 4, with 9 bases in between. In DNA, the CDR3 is TGCAGCGTTGACCGGCAGACCACCGGGGAGCTGTTTTTT. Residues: CSVDRQTTGELFF.

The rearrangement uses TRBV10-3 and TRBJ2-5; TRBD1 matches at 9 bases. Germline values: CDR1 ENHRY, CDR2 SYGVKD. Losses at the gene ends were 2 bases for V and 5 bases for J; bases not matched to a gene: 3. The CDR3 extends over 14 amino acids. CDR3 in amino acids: CAISETGGVETQYF. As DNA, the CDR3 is TGTGCCATCAGTGAGACAGGGGGCGTGGAGACCCAGTACTTC.

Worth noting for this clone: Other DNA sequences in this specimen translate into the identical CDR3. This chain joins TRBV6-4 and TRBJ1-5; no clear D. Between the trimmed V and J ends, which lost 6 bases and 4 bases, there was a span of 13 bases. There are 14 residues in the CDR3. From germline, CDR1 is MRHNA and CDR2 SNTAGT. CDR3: CASSPDRSNQPQHF. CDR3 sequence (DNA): TGTGCCAGCAGCCCGGACCGAAGTAATCAGCCCCAGCATTTT.

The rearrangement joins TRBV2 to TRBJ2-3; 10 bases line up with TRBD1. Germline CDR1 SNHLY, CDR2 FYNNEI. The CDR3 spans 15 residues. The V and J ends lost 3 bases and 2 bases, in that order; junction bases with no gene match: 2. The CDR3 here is CASSEDRGNTDTQYF. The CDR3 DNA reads TGTGCCAGCAGTGAGGACAGGGGGAACACAGATACGCAGTATTTT.

The CDR3 sequence: CASRVVTDTQYF. The CDR3 coding sequence is TGTGCCAGCAGGGTCGTGACAGATACGCAGTATTTT. The V call is TRBV6-1, the J call TRBJ2-3; D not resolved. Per germline, CDR1 MNHNS and CDR2 SASEGT. Trimming took 6 bases from V and 3 from J, leaving 7 bases between them. This CDR3 is built from 12 residues.

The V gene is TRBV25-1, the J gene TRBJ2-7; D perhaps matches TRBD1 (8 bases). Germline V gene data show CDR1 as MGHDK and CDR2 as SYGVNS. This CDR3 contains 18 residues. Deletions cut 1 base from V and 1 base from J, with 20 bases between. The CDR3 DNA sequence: TGTGCCAGCAGTGAATCCCCATGGACAGGGAGGGGTTCCTACGAGCAGTACTTC. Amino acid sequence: CASSESPWTGRGSYEQYF.

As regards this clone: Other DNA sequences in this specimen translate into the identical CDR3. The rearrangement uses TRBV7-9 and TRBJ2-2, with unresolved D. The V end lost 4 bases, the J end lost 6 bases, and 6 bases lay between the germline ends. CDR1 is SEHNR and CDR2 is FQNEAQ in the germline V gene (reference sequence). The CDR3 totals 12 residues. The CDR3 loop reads CASSSVAGELFF. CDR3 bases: TGTGCCAGCAGCTCGGTAGCCGGGGAGCTGTTTTTT.

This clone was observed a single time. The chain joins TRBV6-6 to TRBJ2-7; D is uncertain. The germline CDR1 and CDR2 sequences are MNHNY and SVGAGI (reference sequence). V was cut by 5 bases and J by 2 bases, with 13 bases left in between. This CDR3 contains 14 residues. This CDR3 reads CASSDYGVTYEQYF. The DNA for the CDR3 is TGTGCCAGCAGTGATTATGGGGTCACCTACGAGCAGTACTTC.

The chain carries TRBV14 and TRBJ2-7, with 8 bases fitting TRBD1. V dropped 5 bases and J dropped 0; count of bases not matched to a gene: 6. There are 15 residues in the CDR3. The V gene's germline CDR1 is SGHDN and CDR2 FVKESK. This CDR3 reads CASSTPGQASYEQYF. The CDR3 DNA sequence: TGTGCCAGCAGCACCCCGGGACAGGCCTCCTACGAGCAGTACTTC.

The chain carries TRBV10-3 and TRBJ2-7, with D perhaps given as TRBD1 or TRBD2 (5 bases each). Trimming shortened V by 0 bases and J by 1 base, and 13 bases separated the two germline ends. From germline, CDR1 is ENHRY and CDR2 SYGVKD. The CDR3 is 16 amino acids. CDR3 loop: CAISESIAWGSYEQYF. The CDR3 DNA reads TGTGCCATCAGTGAGTCCATCGCCTGGGGGTCCTACGAGCAGTACTTC.

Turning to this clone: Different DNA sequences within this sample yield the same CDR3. The CDR3 region is CASSLGTGNTEAFF. The CDR3 DNA reads TGTGCCAGCAGCTTAGGAACAGGGAACACTGAAGCTTTCTTT. The V call is TRBV11-2, the J call TRBJ1-1; the D gene is possibly TRBD1 (5 bases). Germline lookup yields CDR1 SGHAT and CDR2 FQNNGV. Trimming shortened V by 1 base and J by 1 base, and 7 bases separated the two germline ends. This CDR3 is 14 amino acids long.

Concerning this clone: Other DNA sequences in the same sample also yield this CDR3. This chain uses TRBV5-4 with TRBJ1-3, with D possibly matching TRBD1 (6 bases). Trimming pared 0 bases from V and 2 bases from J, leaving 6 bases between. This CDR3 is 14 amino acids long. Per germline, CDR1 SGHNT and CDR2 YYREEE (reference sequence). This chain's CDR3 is CASSLGGPGNTIYF. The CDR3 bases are TGTGCCAGCAGCTTGGGGGGGCCTGGAAACACCATATATTTT.

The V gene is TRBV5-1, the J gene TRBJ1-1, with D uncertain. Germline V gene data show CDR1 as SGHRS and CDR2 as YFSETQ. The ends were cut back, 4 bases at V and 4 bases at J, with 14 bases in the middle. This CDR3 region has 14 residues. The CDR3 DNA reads TGCGCCAGCAGCCCCATTCCAGGATCCACTGAAGCTTTCTTT. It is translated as CASSPIPGSTEAFF.

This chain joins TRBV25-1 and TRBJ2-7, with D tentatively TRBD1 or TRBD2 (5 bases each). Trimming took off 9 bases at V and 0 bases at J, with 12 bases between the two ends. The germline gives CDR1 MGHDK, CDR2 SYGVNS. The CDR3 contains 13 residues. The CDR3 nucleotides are TGTGCCAGTATGGGACGGAACTCCTACGAGCAGTACTTC. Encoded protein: CASMGRNSYEQYF.

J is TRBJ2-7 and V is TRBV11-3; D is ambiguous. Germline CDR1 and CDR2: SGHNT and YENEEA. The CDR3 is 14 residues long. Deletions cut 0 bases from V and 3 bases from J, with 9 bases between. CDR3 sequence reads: CASSLDSSGYEQYF. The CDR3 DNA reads TGTGCCAGCAGCTTAGACAGTTCGGGCTACGAGCAGTACTTC.

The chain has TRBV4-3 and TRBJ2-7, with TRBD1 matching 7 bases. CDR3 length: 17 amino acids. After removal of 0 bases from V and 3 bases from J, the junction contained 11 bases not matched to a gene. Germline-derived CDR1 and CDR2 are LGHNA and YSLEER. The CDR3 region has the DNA TGCGCCAGCAGCCAAGAGTCTGGCCGACAGGGTATCTACGAGCAGTACTTC. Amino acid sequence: CASSQESGRQGIYEQYF.

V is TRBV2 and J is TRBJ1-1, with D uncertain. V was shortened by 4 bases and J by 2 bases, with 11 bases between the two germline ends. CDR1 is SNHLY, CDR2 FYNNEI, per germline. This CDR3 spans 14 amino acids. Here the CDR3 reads CASSVTELNTEAFF. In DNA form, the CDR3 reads TGTGCCAGCAGTGTCACAGAGCTTAACACTGAAGCTTTCTTT.

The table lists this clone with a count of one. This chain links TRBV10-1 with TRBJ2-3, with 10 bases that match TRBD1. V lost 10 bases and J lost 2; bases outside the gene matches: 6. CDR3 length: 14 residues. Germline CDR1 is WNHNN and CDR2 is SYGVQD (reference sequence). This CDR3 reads CATGTGAPTDTQYF. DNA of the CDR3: TGCGCCACCGGGACAGGGGCTCCCACAGATACGCAGTATTTT.

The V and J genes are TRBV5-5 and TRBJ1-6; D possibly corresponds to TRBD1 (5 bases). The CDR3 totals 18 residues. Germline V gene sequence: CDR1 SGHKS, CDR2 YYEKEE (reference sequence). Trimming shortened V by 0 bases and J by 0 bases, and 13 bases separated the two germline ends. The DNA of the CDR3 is TGTGCCAGCAGCTTGGTGACAGTGCCGAGCTCCTATAATTCACCCCTCCACTTT. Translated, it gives CASSLVTVPSSYNSPLHF.

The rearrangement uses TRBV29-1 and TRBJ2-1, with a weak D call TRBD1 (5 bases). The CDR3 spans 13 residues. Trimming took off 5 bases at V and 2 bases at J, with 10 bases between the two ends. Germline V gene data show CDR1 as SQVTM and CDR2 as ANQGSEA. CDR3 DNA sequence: TGCAGCGTTACAGGAGTGGCCTACAATGAGCAGTTCTTC. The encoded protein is CSVTGVAYNEQFF.